Sequencing of this TCR beta chain was carried out in a study of blood T cell repertoires in COVID-19. Study-level background: There were acute and convalescent COVID-19 samples, and they came from the United States, Italy and Spain.

Germline assignment: CDR1 SGHRS and CDR2 YFSETQ. There are 15 residues in the CDR3. With V trimmed by 4 bases and J by 4 bases, 9 bases remained unmatched. Measured with immunoSEQ multiplex PCR; TCRdb has only the in-frame clones, and not every one. The data show about 120,000 clones, 69% seen once. V and J are TRBV5-1 and TRBJ1-2; 8 nucleotides match TRBD1. The sequence was obtained from a woman in her 70s with acute or convalescent COVID-19. The sequenced sample was peripheral blood. CDR3 sequence: CASSPDRDIGYGYTF. The CDR3 DNA reads TGCGCCAGCAGCCCGGACAGGGACATTGGCTATGGCTACACCTTC. The complete variable domain, with remaining parts taken from reference TRBV5-1 and TRBJ1-2, reads KAGVTQTPRYLIKTRGQQVTLSCSPISGHRSVSWYQQTPGQGLQFLFEYFSETQRNKGNFPGRFSGRQFSNSRSEMNVSTLELGDSALYLCASSPDRDIGYGYTFGSGTRLTVV.